The subject of this entry is one T cell receptor beta chain. TCRdb's table, derived via immunoSEQ multiplex PCR, lists solely in-frame clones and lacks some. The sample has 75,000 to 90,000 clones, roughly nine tenths seen once. These data come from a study of T cell changes during pregnancy in multiple sclerosis. The germline gives CDR1 SGHVS, CDR2 FQNEAQ. CDR3 size: 14 residues. V was shortened by 1 base and J by 7 bases, with 13 bases between the two germline ends. The chain couples TRBV7-8 to TRBJ2-5; D perhaps matches TRBD2 (6 bases). Sequenced here: PBMCs, sampled in the first trimester of pregnancy. The receptor was derived from a female donor in good health, serving as a control in a pregnancy study. Some clones in this sample may be carry-over from other donors' samples. The CDR3 nucleotides are TGTGCCAGCAGCTTAGAAGGGGCGCGGGGGACCCAGTACTTC. Translation: CASSLEGARGTQYF. Full variable domain (outside the CDR3, taken from reference TRBV7-8 and TRBJ2-5): GAGVSQSPRYKVAKRGQDVALRCDPISGHVSLFWYQQALGQGPEFLTYFQNEAQLDKSGLPSDRFFAERPEGSVSTLKIQRTQQEDSAVYLCASSLEGARGTQYFGPGTRLLVL.